These 5 T cell receptor beta chains were all obtained from the same sample, sequenced in a study of early stage breast cancer tumors. TCRdb's copy holds only in-frame clones and misses some; the assay was immunoSEQ multiplex PCR. The sample has 69,000 or so clones, about 85% seen once. Sequencing was carried out using blood. The source of these receptors is a person in their 40s with breast cancer.

V is TRBV28 and J is TRBJ1-2; D might be TRBD1 (6 bases). CDR1 and CDR2 (germline): MDHEN, SYDVKM. This CDR3 region has 12 residues. The ends were cut back, 6 bases at V and 4 bases at J, with 9 bases in the middle. The CDR3 is CASSLDSYGYTF. CDR3 in DNA: TGTGCCAGCAGCTTGGACAGCTATGGCTACACCTTC.

The chain is built from TRBV7-9 and TRBJ2-1, with D tentatively TRBD2 (6 bases). V gave up 3 bases and J gave up 5 bases, with 14 bases separating them. CDR3 size: 15 residues. Germline V gene lookup returns CDR1 SEHNR and CDR2 FQNEAQ (reference sequence). Here the CDR3 reads CASSFIRDWDNEQFF. CDR3 bases: TGTGCCAGCAGCTTCATCCGGGACTGGGACAATGAGCAGTTCTTC. Complete variable domain (other parts from reference TRBV7-9 and TRBJ2-1): DTGVSQNPRHKITKRGQNVTFRCDPISEHNRLYWYRQTLGQGPEFLTYFQNEAQLEKSRLLSDRFSAERPKGSFSTLEIQRTEQGDSAMYLCASSFIRDWDNEQFFGPGTRLTVL.

The chain joins TRBV18 to TRBJ1-1, with D possibly TRBD1 on 6 matching bases. Germline loops: CDR1 KGHSH, CDR2 LQKENI. This CDR3 region has 13 residues. The V and J ends lost 3 bases and 3 bases respectively, with 8 bases between them. The CDR3 protein is CASSPQGYTEAFF. In DNA, the CDR3 is TGTGCCAGCTCACCCCAGGGGTACACTGAAGCTTTCTTT.

The chain employs TRBV27 and TRBJ2-4; 8 bases match TRBD1. The V gene end was trimmed by 8 bases and the J gene end by 7 bases; junction bases not matched to a gene: 7. Germline loops: CDR1 MNHEY, CDR2 SMNVEV (reference sequence). There are 13 residues in the CDR3. The CDR3 spells CASGDRGANIQYF. The CDR3 DNA is TGTGCCAGCGGTGACAGGGGTGCGAACATTCAGTACTTC.

Points on this clone: Mismatch with germline at one junction end may stem from a read error. The chain couples TRBV7-7 to TRBJ2-5; D possibly matches TRBD1 or TRBD2 (5 bases each). Germline CDR1 SSHAT, CDR2 FNYEAQ (reference sequence). The CDR3 spans 13 residues. As DNA, the CDR3 is TGTGCTAGCAGCCCCGGGGCAGAGGAGACCCAGTACTTC. Translation: CASSPGAEETQYF.